The 27 T cell receptor beta chains below all came from one sample that was sequenced in a study of blood T cell repertoires in COVID-19. Clones were sequenced by immunoSEQ multiplex PCR, and TCRdb holds only the in-frame ones, with some missing. The sample consists of 180,000 or so clones, roughly 84% of them appearing once. Material: peripheral blood. The receptors derive from a woman of 80 years or more with acute or convalescent COVID-19.

The chain joins TRBV30 to TRBJ2-3, with D possibly matching TRBD1 (6 bases). This CDR3 is 14 amino acids long. The germline CDR1 and CDR2 sequences are GTSNPN and SVGIG (reference sequence). Trimming left V 2 bases short and J 14 bases short, with 23 bases between. The CDR3 DNA follows: TGTGCCTGGAGTAGAACAGGGTTCGGGGAAAAGCTGTATTTT. This gives the protein CAWSRTGFGEKLYF.

The chain couples TRBV24-1 to TRBJ2-2, with TRBD2 matching 9 bases. Per germline, CDR1 KGHDR and CDR2 SFDVKD. Unmatched junction bases numbered 6, after V lost 7 bases and J lost 4 bases. The CDR3 has 15 amino acids. The chain's CDR3 is CATRQNSGGTGELFF. DNA of the CDR3: TGTGCCACCAGGCAGAATAGCGGGGGCACCGGGGAGCTGTTTTTT.

CDR3 residues: CATSDRRGTQYF. CDR3 nucleotide sequence: TGTGCCACCAGTGATAGGCGAGGCACGCAGTATTTT. This chain joins TRBV24-1 and TRBJ2-3, with D uncertain. The CDR3 length is 12 residues. V was shortened by 3 bases and J by 9 bases, with 9 bases between the two germline ends. CDR1 KGHDR and CDR2 SFDVKD come from the germline V gene.

The chain carries TRBV6-5 and TRBJ2-3; tentative D call: TRBD1 (5 bases). The germline V gene encodes CDR1 MNHEY and CDR2 SVGAGI. The CDR3 sequence is 15 residues long. The germline V and J ends were trimmed by 5 bases and 3 bases, with 15 bases remaining between them. This chain's CDR3 is CASSMQGTFTDTQYF. The CDR3 DNA sequence: TGTGCCAGCAGTATGCAGGGTACTTTTACAGATACGCAGTATTTT.

This clone was found a few times. CDR3 residues: CASLISGSADTQYF. In nucleotides, the CDR3 is TGTGCCAGCCTAATTAGCGGGAGTGCAGATACGCAGTATTTT. The chain joins TRBV18 to TRBJ2-3, with TRBD2 matching over 9 bases. V lost 8 bases, J lost 4 bases, and 7 bases stayed unmatched. The CDR3 has 14 residues. CDR1 and CDR2 (germline): KGHSH, LQKENI.

This rearrangement joins TRBV6-5 to TRBJ1-1; no firm D call. Germline V gene sequence: CDR1 MNHEY, CDR2 SVGAGI. With 7 bases removed from V and 2 bases from J, the gap between germline ends came to 11 bases. The CDR3 is made up of 13 amino acids. For the CDR3, the DNA is TGTGCCAGCAAGGAGGATCTCAACACTGAAGCTTTCTTT. This sequence encodes CASKEDLNTEAFF.

J is TRBJ1-4 and V is TRBV12-5; tentative D call: TRBD1 (5 bases). The CDR3 contains 13 residues. The germline CDR1 and CDR2 sequences are LGHNT and FRNRAP. Trimming cost V 6 bases and J 4 bases, with 9 bases left between them. CDR3 DNA: TGTGCTAGTGGCCCCCAGGGTAATGAAAAACTGTTTTTT. This translates into CASGPQGNEKLFF.

This clone was observed a handful of times. This chain connects TRBV7-2 to TRBJ1-2; 8 bases map to TRBD1. The CDR3 length is 16 residues. V lost 4 bases to trimming and J lost 5 bases; unmatched junction nucleotides: 12. Germline loops: CDR1 SGHTA, CDR2 FQGNSA. In DNA form, the CDR3 reads TGTGCCAGCAGCTCCGGGACAGGCAGCTTTATGTATGGCTACACCTTC. Translated, it gives CASSSGTGSFMYGYTF.

The V gene is TRBV11-3, the J gene TRBJ1-1; 8 bases line up with TRBD1. Per germline, CDR1 SGHNT and CDR2 YENEEA. V was clipped by 5 bases and J by 8 bases; unmatched bases: 7. The CDR3 loop spans 13 amino acids. DNA for the CDR3: TGTGCCAGCAGCCGAGGAGGGGACAGGGAAGCTTTCTTT. This translates into CASSRGGDREAFF.

V usage is TRBV28 and J usage is TRBJ2-6, with D possibly matching TRBD1 (6 bases). The CDR3 is made up of 15 amino acids. V was clipped by 6 bases and J by 2 bases, with 11 bases between them. CDR1 is MDHEN and CDR2 is SYDVKM in the germline V gene. CDR3 in DNA: TGTGCCAGCAGCCAAGGGGGAACTGGGGCCAACGTCCTGACTTTC. It specifies CASSQGGTGANVLTF.

This clone was found a few times. The chain links TRBV7-8 to TRBJ2-2, with 11 bases matching TRBD1. Per the germline V gene, CDR1 is SGHVS and CDR2 is FQNEAQ. The CDR3 contains 18 residues. V lost 5 bases to trimming and J lost 4 bases; unmatched junction nucleotides: 12. The CDR3 spells CASSQRSTGTGGTGELFF. The CDR3 nucleotides are TGTGCCAGCAGCCAAAGGTCAACCGGGACAGGGGGCACCGGGGAGCTGTTTTTT.

The chain has TRBV7-2 and TRBJ2-1; the match to TRBD2 covers 7 bases. The CDR3 is 14 residues long. Germline V CDR1 and CDR2: SGHTA, FQGNSA. V lost 1 base and J lost 15; bases outside the gene matches: 12. The CDR3 nucleotides read TGTGCCAGCAGCTTAGTATCCGCGGGAGAGCCCCCGTTCTTC. It encodes CASSLVSAGEPPFF. Based on the CDR3 plus reference TRBV7-2 and TRBJ2-1, the full variable domain is GAGVSQSPSNKVTEKGKDVELRCDPISGHTALYWYRQSLGQGLEFLIYFQGNSAPDKSGLPSDRFSAERTGGSVSTLTIQRTQQEDSAVYLCASSLVSAGEPPFFGPGTRLTVL.

The rearrangement links TRBV25-1 to TRBJ2-2; 9 nucleotides line up with TRBD1. This CDR3 contains 16 residues. The V segment lost 1 base and the J segment 6 bases; nucleotides outside the gene matches: 6. From germline, CDR1 is MGHDK and CDR2 SYGVNS. The chain's CDR3 is CASSESRTGVAGELFF. CDR3 bases: TGTGCCAGCAGTGAATCAAGGACAGGGGTAGCCGGGGAGCTGTTTTTT.

The rearrangement uses TRBV13 and TRBJ1-1, with a weak D call TRBD1 (5 bases). Looked up from germline, CDR1 is PRHDT and CDR2 is FYEKMQ (reference sequence). This CDR3 contains 11 residues. The V and J ends lost 5 bases and 8 bases respectively, with 9 bases between them. In DNA, the CDR3 is TGTGCCAGCAGCGTGACAGAAGAAGCTTTCTTT. This sequence encodes CASSVTEEAFF.

The rearrangement joins TRBV5-1 to TRBJ2-5, with D possibly being TRBD2 (6 bases). V lost 1 base to trimming and J lost 1 base, with 8 bases between them. Germline CDR1 is SGHRS and CDR2 is YFSETQ. The CDR3 runs to 14 residues. CDR3 nucleotide sequence: TGCGCCAGCAGCTTGATGGGGGGCCAAGAGACCCAGTACTTC. It codes for CASSLMGGQETQYF. Filled out from reference TRBV5-1 and TRBJ2-5, the complete variable domain reads KAGVTQTPRYLIKTRGQQVTLSCSPISGHRSVSWYQQTPGQGLQFLFEYFSETQRNKGNFPGRFSGRQFSNSRSEMNVSTLELGDSALYLCASSLMGGQETQYFGPGTRLLVL.

The gene calls are TRBV6-5 and TRBJ1-2, with TRBD1 as a possible D gene (6 bases). The CDR3 has 15 amino acids. Germline V CDR1 and CDR2: MNHEY, SVGAGI. Deletions cut 2 bases from V and 3 bases from J, with 13 bases between. The CDR3: CASSYGGAQDYGYTF. DNA of the CDR3: TGTGCCAGCAGTTACGGGGGGGCGCAGGACTATGGCTACACCTTC.

CDR3 DNA: TGCAGCGTTTTCCGAGGGTACGAGCAGTACTTC. Translation: CSVFRGYEQYF. The V and J genes are TRBV29-1 and TRBJ2-7, with a tentative D call TRBD2 (5 bases). CDR3 length: 11 residues. Germline assignment: CDR1 SQVTM and CDR2 ANQGSEA. Trimming pared 5 bases from V and 4 bases from J, leaving 9 bases between.

This clone was seen more than once but under ten times. V is TRBV28 and J is TRBJ1-6; D gene uncertain. The CDR3 is made up of 11 amino acids. The V gene lost 5 bases and the J gene lost 7 bases, with 3 bases spanning the gap. Germline CDR1 reads MDHEN; CDR2 reads SYDVKM. CDR3 bases: TGTGCCAGCAGTCAAAATTCACCCCTCCACTTT. Protein sequence: CASSQNSPLHF.

This clone was counted a few times. The gene calls are TRBV3-1 (or the pseudogene TRBV3-2) and TRBJ1-3, with 8 bases fitting TRBD1. V trimming: 4 bases; J trimming: 8 bases; junction bases outside the gene matches: 10. CDR1 is LGHDT and CDR2 is YNNKEL in the germline V gene (reference sequence). The CDR3 has 15 residues. CDR3 sequence reads: CASSPGQGVVYTIYF. For the CDR3, the DNA is TGTGCCAGCAGCCCAGGACAGGGAGTCGTATACACCATATATTTT.

This clone occurred once. The chain links TRBV6-5 to TRBJ1-2; D may be TRBD1 (5 bases). CDR3 length: 13 residues. The germline V and J ends were trimmed by 6 bases and 4 bases, with 12 bases remaining between them. Germline loops: CDR1 MNHEY, CDR2 SVGAGI. For the CDR3, the DNA is TGTGCCAGCAGGGGGGGGAGTGGCTATGGCTACACCTTC. This translates into CASRGGSGYGYTF.

The table lists this clone with a few counts. V gene TRBV29-1 combines with J gene TRBJ2-1; TRBD1 aligns across 9 bases. Germline CDR1 reads SQVTM; CDR2 reads ANQGSEA. J was trimmed by 6 bases and V by 6 bases; bases with no gene match: 9. The CDR3 loop spans 14 amino acids. This CDR3 reads CSVSGQGNVNEQFF. CDR3 nucleotides: TGCAGCGTCTCGGGACAGGGAAATGTCAATGAGCAGTTCTTC.

The CDR3 protein is CASSPGPGTSGSRGTQYF. In DNA form, the CDR3 reads TGTGCCAGCAGCCCAGGCCCCGGGACTAGCGGGAGCAGGGGGACCCAGTACTTC. The chain combines TRBV9 with TRBJ2-5, with 14 positions matching TRBD2. Trimming removed 4 bases from V and 7 bases from J; junction bases left unmatched: 15. CDR3 length equals 18 residues. CDR1 and CDR2 from the germline V gene are SGDLS and YYNGEE. Drawing the rest from reference TRBV9 and TRBJ2-5, the complete variable domain is DSGVTQTPKHLITATGQRVTLRCSPRSGDLSVYWYQQSLDQGLQFLIQYYNGEERAKGNILERFSAQQFPDLHSELNLSSLELGDSALYFCASSPGPGTSGSRGTQYFGPGTRLLVL.

V is TRBV29-1 and J is TRBJ1-4; 10 nucleotides agree with TRBD1. CDR1 is SQVTM, CDR2 ANQGSEA, per germline. V lost 7 bases and J lost 8; bases outside the gene matches: 7. The CDR3 is 13 amino acids. CDR3 in amino acids: CSGRDRGREKLFF. CDR3 nucleotides: TGCAGCGGCCGGGACAGGGGTCGCGAAAAACTGTTTTTT.

The V gene is TRBV5-1, the J gene TRBJ2-4; the match to TRBD2 covers 10 bases. The V segment lost 1 base and the J segment 7 bases; nucleotides outside the gene matches: 5. The CDR3 extends over 15 amino acids. Germline assignment: CDR1 SGHRS and CDR2 YFSETQ. The CDR3: CASSLFSSGSNIQYF. CDR3 nucleotide sequence: TGCGCCAGCAGCTTGTTTTCTAGCGGGAGCAACATTCAGTACTTC.

The chain combines TRBV19 with TRBJ2-4, with TRBD1 matching over 10 bases. V trimming: 0 bases; J trimming: 2 bases; junction bases outside the gene matches: 10. Germline V CDR1 and CDR2: LNHDA, SQIVND (reference sequence). The CDR3 loop spans 19 amino acids. The CDR3 sequence: CASSIDHGQGGLTKNIQYF. The CDR3 DNA is TGTGCCAGTAGTATAGATCATGGACAGGGGGGTTTAACCAAAAACATTCAGTACTTC.

The CDR3 nucleotides are TGTGCCAGCAGTCGAGACTGGGGCAGCTCCTACGAGCAGTACTTC. Protein product: CASSRDWGSSYEQYF. The V and J genes are TRBV27 and TRBJ2-7; TRBD1 is a possible D gene (5 bases). CDR3 length: 15 amino acids. Trimming removed 5 bases from V and 0 bases from J, with 14 bases in between. Germline V gene lookup returns CDR1 MNHEY and CDR2 SMNVEV (reference sequence).

The rearrangement links TRBV5-6 to TRBJ2-1; D might be TRBD2 (5 bases). V lost 3 bases and J 8 bases, leaving 18 bases between the germline ends. The germline gives CDR1 SGHDT, CDR2 YYEEEE. The CDR3 is 15 amino acids. CDR3: CASSSKFRGWDEQFF. CDR3 nucleotide sequence: TGTGCCAGCAGCTCCAAGTTCCGGGGTTGGGATGAGCAGTTCTTC. Full variable domain (rest looked up from reference TRBV5-6 and TRBJ2-1): DAGVTQSPTHLIKTRGQQVTLRCSPKSGHDTVSWYQQALGQGPQFIFQYYEEEERQRGNFPDRFSGHQFPNYSSELNVNALLLGDSALYLCASSSKFRGWDEQFFGPGTRLTVL.